This T cell receptor beta chain was sequenced in a study of Ad26.COV2.S vaccination and SARS-CoV-2 variants. Overall study context: Ad26.COV2.S was injected intramuscularly once or twice, 56 days apart. Overall study findings and caveats: An underestimation of total T cell responses may have resulted from the TCR breadth and depth analyses. The authors reported substantial breadth in spike-specific CD8+ and CD4+ T cell responses after vaccination.

Treatment reported: about 20 received Ad26.COV2.S at low or high dose, single or two shots; roughly 5 received placebo; per-sample allocation not given. Samples analyzed were those drawn on day 63 after the first vaccine or placebo injection. An 18-55-year-old adult in Boston served as donor. Note on this clone: What it recognizes is unknown.

Measured with immunoSEQ multiplex PCR; TCRdb has only the in-frame clones, and not every one. Here the sample spans about 450,000 clones, roughly 87% being singletons. The CDR3 extends over 13 amino acids. V lost 5 bases and J 4 bases, leaving 9 bases between the germline ends. Germline V gene sequence: CDR1 MGHRA, CDR2 YSYEKL. Sequenced here: peripheral blood, sampled in a trial of Ad26.COV2.S vaccine versus placebo. The chain is built from TRBV4-1 and TRBJ1-3; D is undetermined. This clonotype was obtained from a person between 18 and 59 years old who received the Ad26.COV2.S COVID-19 vaccine or a placebo. This chain's CDR3 is CASSTTTGNTIYF. The CDR3 DNA reads TGCGCCAGCAGCACCACGACGGGAAACACCATATATTTT.